This T cell receptor beta chain derives from a study of blood T cells in healthy people across ages. Study-wide results and limits: Because donor CMV status was unknown, expanded clonotype changes were possibly confounded.

J lost 9 bases, V lost 0 bases, and 4 bases had no gene match. CDR1 is SGDLS and CDR2 is YYNGEE in the germline V gene. CDR3 length: 14 amino acids. Alongside a J-beta primer mix, a sample-barcoded 5' primer served in a second PCR lasting about 7 to 12 cycles. TCRdb used MiXCR to reprocess the 5' RACE reads, holding one entry per CDR3 protein. The sample contains 550,000 to 750,000 distinct CDR3 sequences, roughly 20% of which appear only once. Note on this clonotype: Its antigen is unknown.

This sequence originates from a man between 65 and 79 years old in good health. The chain carries TRBV9 and TRBJ2-1, with TRBD1 matching 9 bases. Sequencing used blood. The CDR3: CASSVGDRDPEQFF. The CDR3, as DNA: TGTGCCAGCAGCGTAGGGGACAGGGACCCTGAGCAGTTCTTC.